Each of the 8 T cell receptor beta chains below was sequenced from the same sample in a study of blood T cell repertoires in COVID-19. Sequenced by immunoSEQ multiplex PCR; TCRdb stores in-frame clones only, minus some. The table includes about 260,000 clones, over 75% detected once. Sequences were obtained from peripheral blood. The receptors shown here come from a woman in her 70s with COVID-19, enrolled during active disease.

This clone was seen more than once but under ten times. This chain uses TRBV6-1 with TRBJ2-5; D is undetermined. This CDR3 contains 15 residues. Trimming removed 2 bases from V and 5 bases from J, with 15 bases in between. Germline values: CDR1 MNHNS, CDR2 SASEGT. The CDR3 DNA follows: TGTGCCAGCAGTGAATTGGCCCGAATCCCCGAGACCCAGTACTTC. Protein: CASSELARIPETQYF.

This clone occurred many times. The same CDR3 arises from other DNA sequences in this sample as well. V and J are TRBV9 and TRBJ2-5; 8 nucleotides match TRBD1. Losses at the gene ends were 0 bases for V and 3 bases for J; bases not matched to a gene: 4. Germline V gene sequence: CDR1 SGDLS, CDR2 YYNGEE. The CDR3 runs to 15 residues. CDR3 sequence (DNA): TGTGCCAGCAGCGTAGATCAGGGGGCGAAAGAGACCCAGTACTTC. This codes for CASSVDQGAKETQYF.

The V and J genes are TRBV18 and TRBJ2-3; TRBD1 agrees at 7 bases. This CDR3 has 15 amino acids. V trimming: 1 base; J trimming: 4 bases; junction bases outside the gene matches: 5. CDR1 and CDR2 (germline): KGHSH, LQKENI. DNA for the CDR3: TGTGCCAGCTCACCACGAGACAGGGAACCAGATACGCAGTATTTT. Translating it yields CASSPRDREPDTQYF.

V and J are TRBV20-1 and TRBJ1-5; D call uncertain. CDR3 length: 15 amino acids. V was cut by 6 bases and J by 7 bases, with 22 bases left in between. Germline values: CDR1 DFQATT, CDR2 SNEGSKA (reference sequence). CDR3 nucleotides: TGCAGTGCCAGTCCGGCGGGCAGATACAACCAGCCCCAGCATTTT. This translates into CSASPAGRYNQPQHF.

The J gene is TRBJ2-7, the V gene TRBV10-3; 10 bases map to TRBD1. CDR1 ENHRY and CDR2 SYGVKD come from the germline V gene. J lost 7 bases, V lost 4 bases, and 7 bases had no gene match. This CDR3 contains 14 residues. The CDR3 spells CAISAGTGAREQYF. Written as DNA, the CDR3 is TGTGCCATCAGTGCCGGGACAGGGGCTCGAGAGCAGTACTTC.

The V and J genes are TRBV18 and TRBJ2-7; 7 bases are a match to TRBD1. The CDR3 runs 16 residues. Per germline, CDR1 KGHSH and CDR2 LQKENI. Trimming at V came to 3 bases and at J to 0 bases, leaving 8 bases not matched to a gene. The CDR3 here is CASSPDPGQASYEQYF. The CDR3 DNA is TGTGCCAGCTCACCCGACCCCGGACAGGCCTCCTACGAGCAGTACTTC.

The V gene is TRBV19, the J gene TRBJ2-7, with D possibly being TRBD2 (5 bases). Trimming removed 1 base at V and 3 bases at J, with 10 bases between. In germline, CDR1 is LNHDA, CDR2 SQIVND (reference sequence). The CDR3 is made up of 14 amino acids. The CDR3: CASSIAGLSYEQYF. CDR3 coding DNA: TGTGCCAGTAGTATAGCCGGACTGAGCTACGAGCAGTACTTC.

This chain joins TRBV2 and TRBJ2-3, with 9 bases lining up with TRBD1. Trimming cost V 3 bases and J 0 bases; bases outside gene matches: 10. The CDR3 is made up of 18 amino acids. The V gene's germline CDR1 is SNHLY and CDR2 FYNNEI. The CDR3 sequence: CASSEGRQGGLSTDTQYF. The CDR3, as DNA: TGTGCCAGCAGTGAGGGGCGACAGGGGGGCCTAAGCACAGATACGCAGTATTTT.